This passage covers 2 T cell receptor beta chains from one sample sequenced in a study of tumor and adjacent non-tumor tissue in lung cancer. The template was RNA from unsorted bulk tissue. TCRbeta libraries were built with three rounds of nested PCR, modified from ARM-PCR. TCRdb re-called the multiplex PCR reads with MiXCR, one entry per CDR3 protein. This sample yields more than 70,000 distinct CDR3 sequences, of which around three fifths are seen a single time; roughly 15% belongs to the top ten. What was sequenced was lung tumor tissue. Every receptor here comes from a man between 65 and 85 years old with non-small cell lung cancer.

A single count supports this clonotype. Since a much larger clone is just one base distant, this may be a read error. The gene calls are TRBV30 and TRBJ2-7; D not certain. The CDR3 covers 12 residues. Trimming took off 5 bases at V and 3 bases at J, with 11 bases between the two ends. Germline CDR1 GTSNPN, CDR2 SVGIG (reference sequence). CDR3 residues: CAWDNKVYEQYF. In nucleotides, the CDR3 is TGTGCCTGGGATAACAAGGTCTACGAGCAGTACTTC.

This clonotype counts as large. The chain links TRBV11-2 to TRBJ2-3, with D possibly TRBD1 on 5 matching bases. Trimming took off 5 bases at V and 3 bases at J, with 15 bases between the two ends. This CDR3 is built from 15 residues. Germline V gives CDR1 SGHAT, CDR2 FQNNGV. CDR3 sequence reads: CASSPTGIRTDTQYF. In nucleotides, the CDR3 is TGTGCCAGCAGCCCCACAGGAATCCGTACAGATACGCAGTATTTT.